This entry describes one T cell receptor (beta chain). Its antigen remains unidentified. Base qualities are missing; no much larger clone stands one base away. The CDR3 regions of human TCRbeta chains were subjected to immunosequencing. From the authors' description of their analysis: Repertoire TCRs were checked for matches against a reference library of SARS-CoV-2-specific TCRs that had been generated using the MIRA antigen-specificity platform. Breadth was defined as the fraction of unique TCRs that were SARS-CoV-2-associated, and depth was defined as the fraction of total T cells that were SARS-CoV-2-associated. Using the MIRA data, each spike-specific TCR was assigned both to the spike region to which the TCR was reactive and to a CD4 or CD8 class. Log10-transformed breadth and depth values were compared by one-way ANOVA with Sidak's multiple comparisons tests. The source is immuneACCESS, and TCRdb retained only in-frame sequences with V and J called. Part of the clones is not carried over; for the studies checked, unresolved V genes explain less than half of this, and the remainder is unexplained. The V and J calls and clone size are taken from that table; D and trimming were inferred from the DNA. This sample has about 140,000 clones in its table, and just over 90% of those were observed once. The ten most abundant clones make up roughly 1.3% of the sample.

The entry originates in a study of T cell responses to AZD1222 COVID-19 vaccine (dated by TCRdb to the early 2020s). Some background on the complete study: A total of more than 230 trial participants underwent TCR sequencing, of whom roughly 210 received two doses of AZD1222 and about 25 received two doses of the MenACWY control vaccine. Trial participants were enrolled into age subgroups of 18-55, 56-69 and 70-plus years, which contained around 150, 28 and 57 TCR-sequenced participants, respectively. What the study reported, not specific to this receptor: After two AZD1222 doses, both the breadth and the depth of spike-specific TCRs were significantly higher than at day 0 and than in MenACWY recipients. Conclusions about previously exposed vaccinees are limited, since just 5 or 6 AZD1222 recipients were seropositive for SARS-CoV-2 at baseline. CD4 TCRs associated with the vaccine covered the entire spike protein, and the dominant responses were in regions 160-218 and 743-854. Nearly half of unique spike-specific TCRs reportedly recognized epitopes outside regions mutated in the B.1.351 and B.1.1.7 variants. The 56-69-year group was small, and its depth increase did not reach significance, likely because of low power. Because no day 14 peak-response samples were available, the repertoires could be characterized only after the peak T cell response. Most participants were white British and females outnumbered males, and the authors suggested that clonal diversity may have been underestimated.

The sample's time point label, in plain terms: about 28 days (+/-7) after the second vaccine dose. Because spike-specific TCR depth and breadth did not differ between the two schedules, AZD1222 recipients who got a second dose at roughly 4 weeks were pooled with those who got a second dose at roughly 12 weeks. The vaccinee samples were drawn from two UK trials, COV001 and COV002, one of which was a single-blind randomized controlled phase 2/3 trial testing AZD1222 (ChAdOx1 nCoV-19) in healthy adults. Trial participant PBMC samples were collected at day 0 and day 28 after the second dose for TCRbeta chain sequencing. The CDR3 spans 13 residues, from the cysteine through the phenylalanine. The DNA shown is the 39-base CDR3, in frame from base 1. Between the V and J ends, shortened by 0 bases and 10 bases respectively, the junction contains 9 bases. The germline V gene yields SGHTA for CDR1 and FQGTGA for CDR2.

This TCR came from an adult who received the AZD1222 COVID-19 vaccine. The specimen was peripheral blood, collected 28 days after the second AZD1222 dose. The chain is assembled from TRBV7-3 and TRBJ1-4; there is no confident call for the D gene. The CDR3 protein sequence reads: CASSLTPKGKLFF. Here is the DNA: TGTGCCAGCAGCTTAACCCCAAAGGGAAAACTGTTTTTT.